Below are 32 T cell receptor beta chains sequenced from a single sample in a study of human T cells and chemical hapten exposure. Time point defined: pre-sensitization, week 0. Treatment noted: therapeutic diphenylcyclopropenone sensitization with weekly scalp DPC. TCRdb called the RACE reads again in MiXCR, with one record for every CDR3 protein. There are some 330,000 distinct CDR3 sequences in the sample; around 5.5% occur only once, and around 8% lies in the top ten. Source: whole blood, taken in connection with sensitization to the hapten diphenylcyclopropenone (DPC). The origin of the receptors is a woman aged 18-29 years with alopecia areata. Some clones in this sample may be carry-over from other donors' samples.

There are a few counts of this clonotype. The V and J genes are TRBV18 and TRBJ1-5; maybe TRBD1 (5 bases). This CDR3 is 14 amino acids long. V gave up 2 bases and J gave up 3 bases, with 8 bases separating them. Germline CDR1 and CDR2: KGHSH and LQKENI. The CDR3 is CASSPGAINQPQHF. The CDR3 DNA follows: TGTGCCAGCTCACCAGGGGCGATCAATCAGCCCCAGCATTTT.

The rearrangement links TRBV6-2 or TRBV6-3 to TRBJ2-7; D is perhaps TRBD1 (6 bases). With 4 bases removed from V and 2 bases from J, the gap between germline ends came to 15 bases. The CDR3 is made up of 15 amino acids. Germline V gene data show CDR1 as MNHEY and CDR2 as SVGEGT. The CDR3 DNA reads as TGTGCCAGCAGTTTACCAGGACAGAGAACCTACGAGCAGTACTTC. Residues: CASSLPGQRTYEQYF.

This clonotype was counted a few times. The V and J genes are TRBV28 and TRBJ1-6; no clear D gene. Deletions cut 8 bases from V and 10 bases from J, with 15 bases between. CDR1 and CDR2 from the germline V gene are MDHEN and SYDVKM. The CDR3 covers 13 residues. This CDR3 reads CASHDRLQSPLHF. The CDR3 DNA follows: TGTGCCAGCCATGACCGATTACAATCACCCCTCCACTTT. The full variable domain, completed using reference TRBV28 and TRBJ1-6, is DVKVTQSSRYLVKRTGEKVFLECVQDMDHENMFWYRQDPGLGLRLIYFSYDVKMKEKGDIPEGYSVSREKKERFSLILESASTNQTSMYLCASHDRLQSPLHFGNGTRLTVT.

This clonotype was counted at least ten times. The V call is TRBV12-3 or TRBV12-4, the J call TRBJ1-1; the D is unclear. Trimming stripped 5 bases from V and 1 base from J, with 14 bases between. CDR3 length equals 15 residues. In DNA form, the CDR3 reads TGTGCCAGCAGTCCTCAAATGACGGGGAACACTGAAGCTTTCTTT. It yields the protein CASSPQMTGNTEAFF.

This clonotype was picked up a small number of times. The chain employs TRBV11-2 and TRBJ2-7, with no clear D. V was pared by 1 base and J by 12 bases, with 10 bases between. This CDR3 is 11 amino acids long. Germline CDR1 and CDR2: SGHAT and FQNNGV. DNA for the CDR3: TGTGCCAGCAGCTTAGGGATCTCGGTGTACTTC. Protein: CASSLGISVYF.

This clonotype was observed many times. The chain has TRBV12-3 or TRBV12-4 and TRBJ2-7, with unresolved D. V lost 3 bases and J 0 bases, leaving 9 bases between the germline ends. The CDR3 contains 14 residues. CDR3 amino acids: CASSFRPGSYEQYF. In DNA, the CDR3 is TGTGCCAGCAGTTTTCGCCCAGGCTCCTACGAGCAGTACTTC.

The V call is TRBV12-3 or TRBV12-4, the J call TRBJ1-5; a weak D match, TRBD1 (6 bases). This CDR3 comprises 15 residues. Between the trimmed V and J ends, which lost 6 bases and 5 bases, there was a span of 17 bases. The CDR3 DNA sequence: TGTGCCAGCAGCCGTAGACCAGGGGCAGATCAGCCCCAGCATTTT. Translated: CASSRRPGADQPQHF.

CDR3 loop: CASSPTRDRGSAGYTF. The CDR3 DNA follows: TGTGCCAGCAGCCCTACCCGGGACAGGGGCTCGGCTGGCTACACCTTC. The chain combines TRBV7-9 with TRBJ1-2; 10 bases fit TRBD1. The CDR3 is 16 amino acids. V lost 5 bases, J lost 7 bases, and 13 bases stayed unmatched. Germline V gene lookup returns CDR1 SEHNR and CDR2 FQNEAQ (reference sequence). The complete variable domain, with remaining parts taken from reference TRBV7-9 and TRBJ1-2, reads DTGVSQNPRHKITKRGQNVTFRCDPISEHNRLYWYRQTLGQGPEFLTYFQNEAQLEKSRLLSDRFSAERPKGSFSTLEIQRTEQGDSAMYLCASSPTRDRGSAGYTFGSGTRLTVV.

The chain employs TRBV5-1 and TRBJ1-2; unclear D gene. The CDR3 is 14 amino acids. V gave up 0 bases and J gave up 6 bases, with 12 bases separating them. Germline V gene data show CDR1 as SGHRS and CDR2 as YFSETQ. The CDR3 protein is CASSLGLGTDGYTF. CDR3 DNA sequence: TGCGCCAGCAGCTTGGGTCTGGGTACGGATGGCTACACCTTC. Together with reference TRBV5-1 and TRBJ1-2, the CDR3 gives the full variable domain: KAGVTQTPRYLIKTRGQQVTLSCSPISGHRSVSWYQQTPGQGLQFLFEYFSETQRNKGNFPGRFSGRQFSNSRSEMNVSTLELGDSALYLCASSLGLGTDGYTFGSGTRLTVV.

This clonotype was seen repeatedly, ten times or more. V usage is TRBV6-2 or TRBV6-3 and J usage is TRBJ2-5, with TRBD1 as a possible D gene (5 bases). Germline V gene data show CDR1 as MNHEY and CDR2 as SVGEGT. Trimming took off 4 bases at V and 2 bases at J, with 14 bases between the two ends. This CDR3 comprises 15 residues. CDR3 protein: CASSFVDDRQETQYF. In DNA form, the CDR3 reads TGTGCCAGCAGTTTCGTCGATGACAGACAAGAGACCCAGTACTTC.

The chain couples TRBV20-1 to TRBJ2-1, with 9 bases aligning to TRBD2. CDR1 is DFQATT, CDR2 SNEGSKA, per germline (reference sequence). After removal of 5 bases from V and 0 bases from J, the junction contained 5 bases not matched to a gene. The CDR3 loop spans 15 amino acids. CDR3 protein: CSASSGGSSYNEQFF. CDR3 nucleotide sequence: TGCAGTGCTTCCAGCGGGGGGAGCTCCTACAATGAGCAGTTCTTC.

This clonotype was recorded at least ten times. The J gene is TRBJ1-2, the V gene TRBV6-2 or TRBV6-3; D possibly corresponds to TRBD1 (6 bases). Germline V lookup: CDR1 MNHEY, CDR2 SVGEGT. Deletions cut 5 bases from V and 1 base from J, with 14 bases between. The CDR3 totals 15 residues. The CDR3 DNA sequence: TGTGCCAGCAGTCCAGGACAGCCCGGTAACTATGGCTACACCTTC. Translation gives CASSPGQPGNYGYTF.

The chain uses TRBV12-5 and TRBJ1-1, with TRBD1 matching over 7 bases. This CDR3 is 12 amino acids long. Germline-derived CDR1 and CDR2 are LGHNT and FRNRAP. V gave up 10 bases and J gave up 8 bases; unmatched junction bases: 10. The DNA for the CDR3 is TGTGCTATTTATGGGACAGATATCGAAGCTTTCTTT. As protein: CAIYGTDIEAFF.

V gene TRBV4-1 combines with J gene TRBJ2-1; D unclear. The germline gives CDR1 MGHRA, CDR2 YSYEKL. This CDR3 is 14 amino acids long. The V gene lost 4 bases and the J gene lost 9 bases, with 16 bases spanning the gap. CDR3 sequence reads: CASSLGRSSGEQFF. The DNA of the CDR3 is TGCGCCAGCAGCCTCGGACGTAGCTCCGGTGAGCAGTTCTTC.

Here the CDR3 reads CASSQRTYNEQFF. The CDR3 nucleotides are TGTGCCAGCAGCCAACGGACGTACAATGAGCAGTTCTTC. V usage is TRBV3-1 and J usage is TRBJ2-1; no reliable D call. This CDR3 spans 13 amino acids. Trimming stripped 2 bases from V and 4 bases from J, with 6 bases between. The germline V gene encodes CDR1 LGHDT and CDR2 YNNKEL (reference sequence).

This clonotype was seen more than once but under ten times. The genes are TRBV28 and TRBJ2-7; no clear D gene. With 5 bases removed from V and 5 bases from J, the gap between germline ends came to 19 bases. In germline, CDR1 is MDHEN, CDR2 SYDVKM. CDR3 size: 15 residues. The CDR3: CASSPPNRPHNEQYF. The DNA of the CDR3 is TGTGCCAGCAGTCCACCTAACCGGCCTCATAACGAGCAGTACTTC.

This clonotype was picked up a small number of times. The chain couples TRBV6-5 to TRBJ1-2, with 8 bases that match TRBD1. Germline assignment: CDR1 MNHEY and CDR2 SVGAGI. The CDR3 spans 15 residues. J was trimmed by 3 bases and V by 5 bases; bases with no gene match: 8. DNA of the CDR3: TGTGCCAGCAGTCCGGGACAGGCGAAAGACTATGGCTACACCTTC. Protein sequence: CASSPGQAKDYGYTF.

This clonotype was observed at least ten times. The chain recombines TRBV4-1 with TRBJ1-6, with a weak D call TRBD1 (5 bases). Trimming removed 4 bases from V and 7 bases from J, with 14 bases in between. Germline V gene data show CDR1 as MGHRA and CDR2 as YSYEKL. This CDR3 spans 15 amino acids. This chain's CDR3 is CASSPTGTENSPLHF. CDR3 bases: TGCGCCAGCAGCCCCACCGGGACGGAAAATTCACCCCTCCACTTT.

This clonotype was counted a few times. V usage is TRBV6-2 or TRBV6-3 and J usage is TRBJ1-2; D is unresolved. Germline values: CDR1 MNHEY, CDR2 SVGEGT. The CDR3 spans 15 residues. V was clipped by 7 bases and J by 1 base, with 16 bases between them. CDR3 coding DNA: TGTGCCAGCACCACACCGGAGACCCTTAACTATGGCTACACCTTC. It yields the protein CASTTPETLNYGYTF.

V gene TRBV5-1 combines with J gene TRBJ1-4; 10 bases line up with TRBD1. The germline CDR1 and CDR2 sequences are SGHRS and YFSETQ. CDR3 length equals 17 residues. V lost 1 base and J lost 0; bases outside the gene matches: 3. The CDR3 protein is CASSLRQGAATNEKLFF. CDR3 sequence (DNA): TGCGCCAGCAGCTTGCGACAGGGGGCGGCAACTAATGAAAAACTGTTTTTT.

The table lists this clonotype with many counts. V is TRBV6-5 and J is TRBJ1-1, with D unclear. CDR1 and CDR2 from the germline V gene are MNHEY and SVGAGI. The CDR3 covers 14 residues. The ends were cut back, 7 bases at V and 1 base at J, with 13 bases in the middle. CDR3 sequence: CASMPPRTNTEAFF. CDR3 nucleotide sequence: TGTGCCAGCATGCCCCCACGGACGAACACTGAAGCTTTCTTT.

This clonotype was seen many times. The chain links TRBV12-3 or TRBV12-4 to TRBJ1-1; no definite D call. This CDR3 region has 12 residues. Trimming left V 3 bases short and J 8 bases short, with 10 bases between. CDR3 in DNA: TGTGCCAGCAGTTTTGACACTTCGGAAGCTTTCTTT. It encodes CASSFDTSEAFF.

This clonotype occurred many times. The chain couples TRBV15 to TRBJ1-2, with 7 bases fitting TRBD1. This CDR3 is 14 amino acids long. V gave up 2 bases and J gave up 7 bases; unmatched junction bases: 7. CDR1 LNHNV and CDR2 YYDKDF come from the germline V gene (reference sequence). In DNA, the CDR3 is TGTGCCACCAGCAGAACATCGACAGGGACTGGCTACACCTTC. Encoded protein: CATSRTSTGTGYTF.

In its sample, this clonotype was seen many times. The chain uses TRBV6-5 and TRBJ1-1; a weak D match, TRBD1 (5 bases). CDR3 length: 14 residues. Germline V gene lookup returns CDR1 MNHEY and CDR2 SVGAGI. The V gene lost 5 bases and the J gene lost 1 base, with 11 bases spanning the gap. The CDR3 coding sequence is TGTGCCAGCAGTACGACAGAAACGAACACTGAAGCTTTCTTT. Translating gives CASSTTETNTEAFF.

The rearrangement links TRBV7-9 to TRBJ2-2; either TRBD1 or TRBD2 may fit D (5 bases each). The CDR3 loop spans 15 amino acids. V lost 10 bases and J lost 1, with 16 bases in between. Looked up from germline, CDR1 is SEHNR and CDR2 is FQNEAQ (reference sequence). CDR3 sequence: CAIEPRDQNTGELFF. The DNA for the CDR3 is TGTGCCATCGAACCCCGGGACCAGAACACCGGGGAGCTGTTTTTT.

The rearrangement uses TRBV12-3 or TRBV12-4 and TRBJ2-5, with 8 positions matching TRBD2. The CDR3 has 15 amino acids. The V segment lost 6 bases and the J segment 5 bases; nucleotides outside the gene matches: 11. The CDR3 spells CASSLGLGAGETQYF. The DNA of the CDR3 is TGTGCCAGCAGCCTGGGACTAGGGGCGGGTGAGACCCAGTACTTC.

This clonotype was seen a few times. The V and J genes are TRBV2 and TRBJ2-1, with 10 bases identical to TRBD2. This CDR3 is 16 amino acids long. Germline V gene data show CDR1 as SNHLY and CDR2 as FYNNEI. With V trimmed by 7 bases and J by 0 bases, 6 bases remained unmatched. The CDR3 region has the DNA TGTGCCAGCATCAGGACTAGCGGTGGCTCCTACAATGAGCAGTTCTTC. As protein: CASIRTSGGSYNEQFF.

The J gene is TRBJ1-3, the V gene TRBV7-9; no reliable D call. V lost 2 bases, J lost 2 bases, and 7 bases lay in between. The CDR3 totals 14 residues. Germline V gene sequence: CDR1 SEHNR, CDR2 FQNEAQ (reference sequence). The CDR3, as DNA: TGTGCCAGCAGCTTATCGAGTACTGGAAACACCATATATTTT. Translation gives CASSLSSTGNTIYF.

This chain joins TRBV14 and TRBJ2-1; no firm D call. This CDR3 is built from 13 residues. The germline V and J ends were trimmed by 3 bases and 1 base, with 4 bases remaining between them. The germline CDR1 and CDR2 sequences are SGHDN and FVKESK. The CDR3 sequence is CASSHWSYNEQFF. The DNA for the CDR3 is TGTGCCAGCAGCCATTGGTCCTACAATGAGCAGTTCTTC.

This clonotype has ten or more counts. V gene TRBV4-3 combines with J gene TRBJ1-5; D gene ambiguous. Germline V gives CDR1 LGHNA, CDR2 YSLEER. V was pared by 4 bases and J by 4 bases, with 11 bases between. The CDR3 is made up of 14 amino acids. DNA for the CDR3: TGCGCCAGCAGCCGTGAAACGGGTAATCAGCCCCAGCATTTT. It is translated as CASSRETGNQPQHF.

V usage is TRBV6-5 and J usage is TRBJ1-2; 9 bases agree with TRBD1. Germline trimming cut 6 bases from V and 4 bases from J; bases unmatched to any gene: 9. This CDR3 comprises 15 residues. Germline CDR1 reads MNHEY; CDR2 reads SVGAGI. The CDR3 loop is CASRRGTGTFYGYTF. In DNA form, the CDR3 reads TGTGCCAGCAGACGGGGGACAGGGACCTTCTATGGCTACACCTTC.

This clonotype has just a few counts. The gene calls are TRBV7-2 and TRBJ1-6; D remains ambiguous. The CDR3 is made up of 15 amino acids. The V and J ends lost 5 bases and 7 bases respectively, with 15 bases between them. Germline CDR1 is SGHTA and CDR2 is FQGNSA. CDR3 sequence reads: CASSPSRSRNSPLHF. In DNA, the CDR3 is TGTGCCAGCAGCCCCAGTCGGAGCAGGAATTCACCCCTCCACTTT.